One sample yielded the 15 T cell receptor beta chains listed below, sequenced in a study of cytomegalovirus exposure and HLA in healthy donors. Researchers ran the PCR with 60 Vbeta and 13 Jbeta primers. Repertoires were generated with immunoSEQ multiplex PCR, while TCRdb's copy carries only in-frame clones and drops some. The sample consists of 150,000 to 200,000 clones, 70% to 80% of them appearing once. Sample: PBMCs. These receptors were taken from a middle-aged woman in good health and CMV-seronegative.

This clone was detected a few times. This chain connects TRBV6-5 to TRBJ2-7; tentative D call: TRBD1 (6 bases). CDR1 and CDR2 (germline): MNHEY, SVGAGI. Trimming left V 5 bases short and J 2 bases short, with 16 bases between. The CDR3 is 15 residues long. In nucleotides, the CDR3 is TGTGCCAGCAGTCTTGCCCCAGGGGCCCCCTACGAGCAGTACTTC. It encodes CASSLAPGAPYEQYF.

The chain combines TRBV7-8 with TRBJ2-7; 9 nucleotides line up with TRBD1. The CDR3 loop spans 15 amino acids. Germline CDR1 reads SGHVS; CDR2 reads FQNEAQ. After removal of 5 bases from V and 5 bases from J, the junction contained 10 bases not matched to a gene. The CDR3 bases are TGTGCCAGCAGCCCAAGGGACAGGGCTTCCCACGAGCAGTACTTC. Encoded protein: CASSPRDRASHEQYF.

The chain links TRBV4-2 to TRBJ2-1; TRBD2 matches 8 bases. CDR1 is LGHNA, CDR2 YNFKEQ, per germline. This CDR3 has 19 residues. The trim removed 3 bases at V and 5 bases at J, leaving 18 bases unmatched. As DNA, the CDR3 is TGTGCCAGCAGCCACGCACGGGGGGGCCGGGGTCAAATGGACAATGAGCAGTTCTTC. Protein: CASSHARGGRGQMDNEQFF.

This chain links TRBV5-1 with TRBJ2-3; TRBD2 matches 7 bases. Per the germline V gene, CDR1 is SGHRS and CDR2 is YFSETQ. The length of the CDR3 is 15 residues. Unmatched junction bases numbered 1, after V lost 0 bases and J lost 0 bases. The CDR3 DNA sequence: TGCGCCAGCAGCTTGGCGGGGGGTAGCACAGATACGCAGTATTTT. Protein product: CASSLAGGSTDTQYF.

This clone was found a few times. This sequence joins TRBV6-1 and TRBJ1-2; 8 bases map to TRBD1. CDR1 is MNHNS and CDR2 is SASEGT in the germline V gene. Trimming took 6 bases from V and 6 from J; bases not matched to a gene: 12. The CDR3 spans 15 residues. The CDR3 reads CASSTNLLTGDGYTF. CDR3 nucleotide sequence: TGTGCCAGCAGCACCAATTTATTGACAGGGGATGGCTACACCTTC.

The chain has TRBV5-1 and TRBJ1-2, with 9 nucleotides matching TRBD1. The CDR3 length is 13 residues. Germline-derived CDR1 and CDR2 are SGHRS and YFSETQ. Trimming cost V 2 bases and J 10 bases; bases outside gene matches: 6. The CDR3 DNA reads TGCGCCAGCAGCTTTTTCCGGGACAGGGACTACACCTTC. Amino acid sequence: CASSFFRDRDYTF.

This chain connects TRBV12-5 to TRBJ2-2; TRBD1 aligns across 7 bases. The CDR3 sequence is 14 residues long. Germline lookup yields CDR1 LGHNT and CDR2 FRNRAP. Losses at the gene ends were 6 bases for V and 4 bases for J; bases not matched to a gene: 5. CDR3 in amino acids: CASGPTGLTGELFF. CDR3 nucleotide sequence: TGTGCTAGTGGCCCGACAGGGCTCACCGGGGAGCTGTTTTTT.

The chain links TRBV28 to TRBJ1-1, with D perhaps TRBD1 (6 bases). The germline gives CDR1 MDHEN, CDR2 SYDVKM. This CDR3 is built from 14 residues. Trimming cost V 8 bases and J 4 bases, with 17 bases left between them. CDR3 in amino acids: CASFRGGLVTEAFF. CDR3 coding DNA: TGTGCCAGCTTCCGCGGGGGCCTGGTCACTGAAGCTTTCTTT.

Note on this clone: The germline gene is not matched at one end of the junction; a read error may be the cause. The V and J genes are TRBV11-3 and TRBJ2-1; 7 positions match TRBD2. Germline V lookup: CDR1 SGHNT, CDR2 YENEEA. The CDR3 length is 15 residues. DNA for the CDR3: TGTGCCAGCAGCTTAGGCGGGAGCTCCTACAATGAGCCGTTCTTC. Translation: CASSLGGSSYNEPFF.

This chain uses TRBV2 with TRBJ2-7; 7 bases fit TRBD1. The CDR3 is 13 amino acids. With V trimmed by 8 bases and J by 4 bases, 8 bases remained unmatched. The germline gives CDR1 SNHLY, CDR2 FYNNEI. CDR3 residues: CASGRDRLYEQYF. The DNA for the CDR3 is TGTGCCAGCGGACGGGACAGACTTTACGAGCAGTACTTC.

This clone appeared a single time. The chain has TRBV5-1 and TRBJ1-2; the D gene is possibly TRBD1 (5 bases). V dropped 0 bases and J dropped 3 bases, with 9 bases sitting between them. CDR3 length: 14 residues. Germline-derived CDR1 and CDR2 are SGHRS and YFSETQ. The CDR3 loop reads CASSLGREDYGYTF. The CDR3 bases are TGCGCCAGCAGCTTGGGCAGGGAGGACTATGGCTACACCTTC.

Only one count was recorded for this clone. DNA for the CDR3: TGTGCCAGCTCACCACTCGCCCCTGGGACAGTAAACCTCCAAGAGACCCAGTACTTC. Translation: CASSPLAPGTVNLQETQYF. V is TRBV18 and J is TRBJ2-5; TRBD1 matches at 7 bases. Per the germline V gene, CDR1 is KGHSH and CDR2 is LQKENI. V lost 1 base and J lost 1; bases outside the gene matches: 15. The CDR3 has 19 amino acids.

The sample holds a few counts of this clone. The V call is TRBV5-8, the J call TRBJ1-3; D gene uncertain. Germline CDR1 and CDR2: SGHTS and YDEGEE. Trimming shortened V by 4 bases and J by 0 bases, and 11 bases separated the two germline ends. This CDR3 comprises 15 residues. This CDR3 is CASSGQGDSGNTIYF. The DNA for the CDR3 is TGTGCCAGCAGCGGCCAAGGAGACTCTGGAAACACCATATATTTT.

CDR3 nucleotides: TGTGCCAGCAGCCTAGGGGGAGGGTACTCCTACGAGCAGTACTTC. Translating it yields CASSLGGGYSYEQYF. The chain links TRBV7-2 to TRBJ2-7, with D maybe TRBD2 (7 bases). With 5 bases removed from V and 0 bases from J, the gap between germline ends came to 14 bases. The CDR3 has 15 amino acids. Germline CDR1 and CDR2: SGHTA and FQGNSA.

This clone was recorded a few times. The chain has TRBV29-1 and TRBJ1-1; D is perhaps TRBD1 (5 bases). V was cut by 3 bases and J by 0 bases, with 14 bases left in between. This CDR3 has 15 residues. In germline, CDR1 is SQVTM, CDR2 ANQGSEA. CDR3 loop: CSVEEGAGMNTEAFF. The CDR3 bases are TGCAGCGTTGAGGAAGGGGCAGGGATGAACACTGAAGCTTTCTTT.